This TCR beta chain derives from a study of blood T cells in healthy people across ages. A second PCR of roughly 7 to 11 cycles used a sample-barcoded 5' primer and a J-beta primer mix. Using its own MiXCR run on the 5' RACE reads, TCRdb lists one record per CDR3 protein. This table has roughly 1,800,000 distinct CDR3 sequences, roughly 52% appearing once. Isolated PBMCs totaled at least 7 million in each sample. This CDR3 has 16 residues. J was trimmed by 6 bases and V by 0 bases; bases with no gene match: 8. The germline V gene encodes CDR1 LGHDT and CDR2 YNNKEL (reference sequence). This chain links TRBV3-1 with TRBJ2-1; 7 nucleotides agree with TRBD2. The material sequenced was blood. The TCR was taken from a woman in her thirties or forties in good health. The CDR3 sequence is CASSQDPGGLGNEQFF. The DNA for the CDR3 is TGTGCCAGCAGCCAAGACCCGGGGGGTTTAGGCAATGAGCAGTTCTTC.